This paragraph covers one T cell receptor (beta chain) sequence. The source of the sample is a study of control samples from healthy donors and cancer patients. The CDR3 totals 16 residues. V shed 4 bases and J shed 0 bases, with 13 bases lying between them. Looked up from germline, CDR1 is LNHDA and CDR2 is SQIVND (reference sequence). Assay: immunoSEQ multiplex PCR; the TCRdb copy retains only in-frame clones and omits some. The sample has roughly 88,000 clones; 91% are singletons. The sample comprised blood. The chain recombines TRBV19 with TRBJ1-3, with D possibly TRBD1 on 6 matching bases. This clonotype was sampled from a middle-aged man in good health. In DNA form, the CDR3 reads TGTGCCAGTAGTAAAAACAGGGCGCGCTCTGGAAACACCATATATTTT. It is translated as CASSKNRARSGNTIYF. The full variable domain, its missing parts supplied by reference TRBV19 and TRBJ1-3, is DGGITQSPKYLFRKEGQNVTLSCEQNLNHDAMYWYRQDPGQGLRLIYYSQIVNDFQKGDIAEGYSVSREKKESFPLTVTSAQKNPTAFYLCASSKNRARSGNTIYFGEGSWLTVV.